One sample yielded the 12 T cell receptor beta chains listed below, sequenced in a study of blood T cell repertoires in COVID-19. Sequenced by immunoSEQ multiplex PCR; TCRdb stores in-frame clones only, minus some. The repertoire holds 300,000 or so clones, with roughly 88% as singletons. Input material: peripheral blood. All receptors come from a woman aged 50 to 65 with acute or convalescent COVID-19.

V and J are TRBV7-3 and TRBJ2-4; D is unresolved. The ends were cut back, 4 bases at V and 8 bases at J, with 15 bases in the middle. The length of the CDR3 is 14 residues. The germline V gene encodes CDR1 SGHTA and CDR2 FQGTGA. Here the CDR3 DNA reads TGTGCCAGCAGCTCCTCCCACGCGGAAGACATTCAGTACTTC. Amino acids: CASSSSHAEDIQYF.

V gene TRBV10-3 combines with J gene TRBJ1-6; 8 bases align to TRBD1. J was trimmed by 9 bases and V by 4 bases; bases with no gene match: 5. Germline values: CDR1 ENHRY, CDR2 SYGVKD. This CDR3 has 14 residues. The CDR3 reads CAISGGQGSSPLHF. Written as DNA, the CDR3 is TGTGCCATCAGTGGCGGACAGGGAAGTTCACCCCTCCACTTT.

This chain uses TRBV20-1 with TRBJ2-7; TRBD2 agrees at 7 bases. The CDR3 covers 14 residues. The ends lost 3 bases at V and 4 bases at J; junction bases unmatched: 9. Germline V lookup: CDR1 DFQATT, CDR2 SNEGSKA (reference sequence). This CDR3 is CSASARGSTYEQYF. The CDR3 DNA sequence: TGCAGTGCTAGTGCTCGCGGGAGTACGTACGAGCAGTACTTC.

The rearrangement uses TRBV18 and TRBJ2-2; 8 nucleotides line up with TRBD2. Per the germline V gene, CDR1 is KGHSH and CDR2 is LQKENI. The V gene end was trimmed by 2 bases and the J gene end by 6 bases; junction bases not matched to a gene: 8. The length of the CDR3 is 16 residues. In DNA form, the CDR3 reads TGTGCCAGCTCACCAAACCTAGCGGGTAGCGCCGGGGAGCTGTTTTTT. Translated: CASSPNLAGSAGELFF.

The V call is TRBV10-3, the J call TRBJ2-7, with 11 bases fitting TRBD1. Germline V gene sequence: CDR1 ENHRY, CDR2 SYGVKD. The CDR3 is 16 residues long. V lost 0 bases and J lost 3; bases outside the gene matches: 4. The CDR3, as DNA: TGTGCCATCAGTGAGTCACGGGGACAGGGGGGCTACGAGCAGTACTTC. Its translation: CAISESRGQGGYEQYF.

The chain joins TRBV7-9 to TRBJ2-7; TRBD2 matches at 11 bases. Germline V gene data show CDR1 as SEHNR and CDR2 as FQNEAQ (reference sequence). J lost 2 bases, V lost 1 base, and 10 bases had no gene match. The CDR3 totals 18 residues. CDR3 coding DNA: TGTGCCAGCAGCTTAGGTTCACTAGCGGGAGTCGGCCCCTACGAGCAGTACTTC. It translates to CASSLGSLAGVGPYEQYF.

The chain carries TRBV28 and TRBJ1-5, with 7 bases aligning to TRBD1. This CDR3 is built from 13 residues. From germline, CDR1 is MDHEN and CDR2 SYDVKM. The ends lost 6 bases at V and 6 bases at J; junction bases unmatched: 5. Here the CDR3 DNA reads TGTGCCAGCAGCCGACAGGGCGGTCAGCCCCAGCATTTT. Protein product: CASSRQGGQPQHF.

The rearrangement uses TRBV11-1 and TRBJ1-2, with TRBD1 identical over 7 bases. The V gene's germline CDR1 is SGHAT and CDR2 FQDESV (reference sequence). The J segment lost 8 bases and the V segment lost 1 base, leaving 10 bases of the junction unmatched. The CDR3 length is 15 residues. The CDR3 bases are TGTGCCAGCAGCTTAGACCCTACCACAGGGGACGGCTACACCTTC. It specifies CASSLDPTTGDGYTF.

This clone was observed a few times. The CDR3, as DNA: TGTGCCAGCAGCTTTGGGGGGGCAAGCACCGGGGAGCTGTTTTTT. Translation gives CASSFGGASTGELFF. This chain uses TRBV5-6 with TRBJ2-2; D possibly corresponds to TRBD2 (7 bases). The CDR3 spans 15 residues. Germline lookup yields CDR1 SGHDT and CDR2 YYEEEE. The V gene lost 2 bases and the J gene lost 4 bases, with 12 bases spanning the gap.

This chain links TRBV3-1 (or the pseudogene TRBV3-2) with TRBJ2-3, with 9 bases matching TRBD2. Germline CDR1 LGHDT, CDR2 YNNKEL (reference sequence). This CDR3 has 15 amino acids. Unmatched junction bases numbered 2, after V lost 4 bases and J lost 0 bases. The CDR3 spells CASSLGTSSTDTQYF. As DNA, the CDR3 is TGTGCCAGCAGCCTCGGGACTAGCAGCACAGATACGCAGTATTTT.

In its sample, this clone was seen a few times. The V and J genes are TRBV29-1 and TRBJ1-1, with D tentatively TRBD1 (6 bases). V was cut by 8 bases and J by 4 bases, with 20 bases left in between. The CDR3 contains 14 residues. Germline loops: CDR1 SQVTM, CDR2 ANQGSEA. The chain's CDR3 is CSPEGFTGSTEAFF. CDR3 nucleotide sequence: TGCAGCCCCGAGGGGTTCACAGGGTCCACTGAAGCTTTCTTT.

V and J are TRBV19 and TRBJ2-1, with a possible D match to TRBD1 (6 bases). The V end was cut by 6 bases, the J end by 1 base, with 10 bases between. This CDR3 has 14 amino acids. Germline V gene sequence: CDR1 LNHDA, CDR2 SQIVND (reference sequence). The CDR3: CASSLQGSYNEQFF. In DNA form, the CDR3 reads TGTGCCAGTAGCCTACAGGGATCCTACAATGAGCAGTTCTTC.